This T cell receptor (beta chain) was captured by sequencing in a study of blood T cell repertoires in COVID-19. Study details: T cells, B-cell-depleted T cells, or PBMCs supplied cDNA or gDNA.

Original analysis: The assay estimated nucleated cells by amplifying reference gene primers. Method: immunoSEQ multiplex PCR; TCRdb's copy keeps in-frame clones and lacks some. V, J and clone size are taken as reported in that table, and D and trimming were inferred from the DNA itself. The table shows about 90,000 clones, with 76% occurring only once. This CDR3 comprises 17 residues. The ends lost 5 bases at V and 1 base at J; junction bases unmatched: 11. Germline loops: CDR1 SEHNR, CDR2 FQNEAQ (reference sequence). The chain combines TRBV7-9 with TRBJ2-3; 8 bases fit TRBD2. This clonotype was obtained from a man in his 70s with acute or convalescent COVID-19. What was sequenced was peripheral blood. The CDR3 nucleotides read TGTGCCAGCAGCCGGTTCACGGGGGGGCGAGGCACAGATACGCAGTATTTT. Protein product: CASSRFTGGRGTDTQYF.